This T cell receptor beta chain was recorded in a study of identical twins. Study-wide results and caveats: Fewer insertions marked abundant cord blood beta clonotypes; young adult naive trended weakly, memory not at all.

A note on this clonotype: The antigen is not known.

Germline CDR1 reads ENHRY; CDR2 reads SYGVKD. V lost 0 bases, J lost 2 bases, and 12 bases lay in between. The CDR3 runs to 16 residues. TCRdb reprocessed the 5' RACE reads via MiXCR and lists one record per CDR3 protein. Among about 200,000 distinct CDR3 sequences listed, approximately 15% were seen once. These sequences were also reported in another study, on T cells expressing NK-cell markers.

This TCR derives from a woman aged 18-35 years in good health. The sample taken for sequencing was CD8+ T cells sorted from blood. This sequence joins TRBV10-3 and TRBJ2-3, with D tentatively TRBD1 or TRBD2 (6 bases each). CDR3 amino acids: CAISESGGDTTDTQYF. The CDR3 DNA reads TGTGCCATCAGTGAGTCAGGAGGGGACACCACAGATACGCAGTATTTT.